This entry concerns a single T cell receptor beta chain. The data belong to a study of regulatory and conventional T cells in breast cancer. Germline V CDR1 and CDR2: SGHNT, YYREEE (reference sequence). V dropped 4 bases and J dropped 5 bases, with 19 bases sitting between them. The CDR3 is made up of 16 amino acids. TCRdb processed the PCR reads anew with MiXCR; each CDR3 protein has one entry. There are 9,500 to 11,000 distinct CDR3 sequences in the sample; about 35% occur only once, and approximately 5.6% lies in the top ten. The receptor comes from a male donor in good health. Sequencing was done on a sample of conventional T cells from blood. The chain is built from TRBV5-4 and TRBJ2-1; D remains ambiguous. In nucleotides, the CDR3 is TGTGCCAGCAGCCCGGTGGGAATAGTCATCAACAATGAGCAGTTCTTC. Its translation is CASSPVGIVINNEQFF.